This T cell receptor (beta chain) was retrieved from a study of OX40 agonist ivuxolimab in advanced cancers. As for the study in general: The patients got ivuxolimab, which is an agonistic anti-OX40 (CD134) antibody.

Here immunoSEQ multiplex PCR was the method, and the copy in TCRdb shows in-frame clones only, minus some. This table has 60,000 to 80,000 clones, approximately 90% appearing once. Germline loops: CDR1 SQVTM, CDR2 ANQGSEA. The CDR3 contains 14 residues. Between the trimmed V and J ends, which lost 4 bases and 5 bases, there was a span of 12 bases. This clonotype was sampled from an adult with an advanced solid tumor such as melanoma, head and neck, liver or kidney cancer. Sequencing used CD4+ or CD8+ T cells sorted from blood, obtained in a trial of the OX40 agonist ivuxolimab. The gene calls are TRBV29-1 and TRBJ1-6; no firm D call. CDR3: CSVALGRNNSPLHF. Here the CDR3 DNA reads TGCAGCGTTGCCTTAGGCAGAAATAATTCACCCCTCCACTTT.